The 2 T cell receptor beta chains presented below share a single source sample, sequenced in a study of T cell repertoires in cytomegalovirus infection. TCRdb used MiXCR to reprocess the reads, holding one entry per CDR3 protein. The sample holds approximately 500,000 distinct CDR3 sequences, 26% seen once. Specimen: PBMCs. Receptors originate from a human donor in good health (CMV status not recorded). Some clones in this sample may be carry-over from other donors' samples.

This clonotype was observed once. The chain links TRBV11-2 to TRBJ2-3; D is possibly TRBD1 or TRBD2 (5 bases each). V lost 3 bases to trimming and J lost 5 bases, with 15 bases between them. The germline gives CDR1 SGHAT, CDR2 FQNNGV. CDR3 length: 15 amino acids. The CDR3 is CASSLHTGPGDTQYF. DNA of the CDR3: TGTGCCAGCAGCTTGCACACGGGACCGGGAGATACGCAGTATTTT.

This chain joins TRBV7-8 and TRBJ2-7, with a tentative D call TRBD1 (5 bases). This CDR3 comprises 13 residues. Germline V CDR1 and CDR2: SGHVS, FQNEAQ. The V end was cut by 5 bases, the J end by 10 bases, with 18 bases between. CDR3 DNA sequence: TGTGCCAGCAGCCTTGGCGAAGCCAGGGAACAGTACTTC. Translating it yields CASSLGEAREQYF.